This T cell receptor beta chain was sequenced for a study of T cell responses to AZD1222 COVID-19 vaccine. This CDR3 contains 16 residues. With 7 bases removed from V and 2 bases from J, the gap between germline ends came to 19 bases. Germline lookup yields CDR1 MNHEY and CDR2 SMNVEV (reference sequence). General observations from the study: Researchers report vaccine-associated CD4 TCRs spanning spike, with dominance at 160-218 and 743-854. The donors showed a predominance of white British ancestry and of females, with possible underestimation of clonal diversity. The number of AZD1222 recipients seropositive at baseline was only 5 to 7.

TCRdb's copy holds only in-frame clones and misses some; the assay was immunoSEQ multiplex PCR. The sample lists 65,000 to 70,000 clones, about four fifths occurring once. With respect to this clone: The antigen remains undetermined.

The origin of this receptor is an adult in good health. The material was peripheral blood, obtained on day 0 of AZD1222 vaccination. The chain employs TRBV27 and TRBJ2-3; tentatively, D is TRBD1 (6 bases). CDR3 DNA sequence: TGTGCCAGCAAAAGTGAGGTAGGGGGAAACACAGATACGCAGTATTTT. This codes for CASKSEVGGNTDTQYF.